This T cell receptor (beta chain) was captured in a study of control samples from healthy donors and cancer patients. Only one count was recorded for this clone. From germline, CDR1 is SGHNT and CDR2 YYREEE (reference sequence). V was pared by 5 bases and J by 0 bases, with 4 bases of the junction left unmatched. This CDR3 comprises 14 residues. Produced via immunoSEQ multiplex PCR; TCRdb's table is partial and in-frame only. The sample consists of 100,000 to 150,000 clones, 70% to 90% of them appearing once. The origin of this receptor is a man aged 55 to 70 in good health. Input material: blood. The rearrangement uses TRBV5-4 and TRBJ2-7; TRBD1 aligns across 8 bases. CDR3 DNA: TGTGCCAGCAGGAACGACAGGGGCTCCTACGAGCAGTACTTC. Translation gives CASRNDRGSYEQYF.